This T cell receptor (beta chain) was documented in a study of chemoradiotherapy in HPV16-positive cancers (dated by TCRdb to between 2021 and 2023). Broadly, across the study: Using functional T-cell assays on cells from a couple of HPV16-positive patients, the researchers defined candidate HPV-specific T-cell clones and common TCR motifs. The study asked whether T-cell immunity against the HPV oncoproteins E6 and E7 changes during chemoradiotherapy and whether it affects survival. The candidate HPV-specific TCRs and motifs were then tracked in TCR repertoires from some 86 patients with HPV-related cancers.

The CDR3, from cysteine to phenylalanine, totals 13 residues. Here the CDR3 DNA is all that survives: 39 bases in frame from base 1. Deletion took 4 bases off V and 3 bases off J, with a span of 7 bases between the germline ends. The germline V gene specifies MNHNS as CDR1 and SASEGT as CDR2. Because repertoires were sampled repeatedly during chemoradiotherapy, clonal expansion in the tumor microenvironment could be followed. What the study reported, not specific to this receptor: In HPV16-positive patients, expansion of HPV-responsive T cells during chemoradiotherapy was found to be associated with improved recurrence-free survival. Expansion of candidate HPV-specific clones and E7-related TCR motifs was observed in the tumor microenvironment during treatment, whereas no such expansion was observed for non-HPV-specific T cells. Only two HPV16-positive patients were used to derive the functional definition of HPV-specific T cells, and the survival association was reported for HPV16-positive patients.

Library method: the immunoSEQ multiplex PCR assay. As stored in TCRdb, this immuneACCESS dataset retains in-frame rearrangements with V and J assigned. A fraction of the clones does not appear; measured against another copy, unresolved V genes explain less than half of the discrepancy, and the remainder lacks a known reason. The sample table contains roughly 6,000 clones; only one count was recorded for roughly three quarters of them. The ten largest clones capture approximately 6.3% of the sample. This clone appeared a single time. Its antigen specificity is not known. No base quality values were provided; no much bigger clone lies one nucleotide off.

Specimen: tumor tissue, collected from a patient who underwent chemoradiotherapy. The TCR comes from a human donor with HPV-associated anogenital cancer. The rearranged segments are TRBV6-1 and TRBJ1-5, with no confidently assigned D gene. The DNA reads as follows: TGTGCCAGCAGTGGTGATGACAATCAGCCCCAGCATTTT. It encodes CASSGDDNQPQHF.